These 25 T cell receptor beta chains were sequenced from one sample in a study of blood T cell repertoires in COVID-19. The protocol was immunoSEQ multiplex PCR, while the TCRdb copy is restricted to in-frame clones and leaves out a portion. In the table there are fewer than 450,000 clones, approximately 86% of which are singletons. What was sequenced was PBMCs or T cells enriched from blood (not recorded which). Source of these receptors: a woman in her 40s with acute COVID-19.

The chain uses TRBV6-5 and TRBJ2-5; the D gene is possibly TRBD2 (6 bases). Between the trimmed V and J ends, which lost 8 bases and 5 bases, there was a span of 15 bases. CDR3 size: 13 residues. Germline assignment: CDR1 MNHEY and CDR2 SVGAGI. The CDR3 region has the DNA TGTGCCAGCTCAACTTCAGGAGGGGAGACCCAGTACTTC. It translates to CASSTSGGETQYF.

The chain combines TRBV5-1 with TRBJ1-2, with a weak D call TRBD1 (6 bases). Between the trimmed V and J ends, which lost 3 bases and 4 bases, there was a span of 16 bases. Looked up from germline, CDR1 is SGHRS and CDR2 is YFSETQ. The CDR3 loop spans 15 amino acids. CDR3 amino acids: CASSSETGSGYGYTF. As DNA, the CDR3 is TGCGCCAGCAGCTCCGAGACAGGATCGGGCTATGGCTACACCTTC. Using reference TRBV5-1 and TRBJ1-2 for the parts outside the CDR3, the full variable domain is KAGVTQTPRYLIKTRGQQVTLSCSPISGHRSVSWYQQTPGQGLQFLFEYFSETQRNKGNFPGRFSGRQFSNSRSEMNVSTLELGDSALYLCASSSETGSGYGYTFGSGTRLTVV.

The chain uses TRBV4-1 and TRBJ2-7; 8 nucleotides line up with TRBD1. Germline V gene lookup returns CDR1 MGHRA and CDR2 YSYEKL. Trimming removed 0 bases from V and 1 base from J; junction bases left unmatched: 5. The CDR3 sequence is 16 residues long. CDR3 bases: TGCGCCAGCAGCCAAGATCCGACAGGGGATTCCTACGAGCAGTACTTC. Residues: CASSQDPTGDSYEQYF.

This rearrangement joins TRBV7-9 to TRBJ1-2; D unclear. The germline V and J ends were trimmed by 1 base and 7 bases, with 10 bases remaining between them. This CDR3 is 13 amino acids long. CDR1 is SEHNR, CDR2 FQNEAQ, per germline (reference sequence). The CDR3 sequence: CASSLDLLSGYTF. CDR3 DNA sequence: TGTGCCAGCAGCTTAGACCTCTTGAGTGGCTACACCTTC.

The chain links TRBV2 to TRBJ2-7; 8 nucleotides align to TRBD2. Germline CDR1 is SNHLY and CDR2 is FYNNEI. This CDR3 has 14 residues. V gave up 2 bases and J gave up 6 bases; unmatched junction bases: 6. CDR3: CASSENGGAVEQYF. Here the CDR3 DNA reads TGTGCCAGCAGTGAAAACGGGGGGGCCGTCGAGCAGTACTTC.

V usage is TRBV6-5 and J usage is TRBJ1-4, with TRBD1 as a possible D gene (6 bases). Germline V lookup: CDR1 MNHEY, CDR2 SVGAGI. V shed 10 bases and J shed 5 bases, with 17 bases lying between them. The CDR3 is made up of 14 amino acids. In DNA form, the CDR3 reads TGTGCCACCATCAACAGGGAGGGGAATGAAAAACTGTTTTTT. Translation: CATINREGNEKLFF.

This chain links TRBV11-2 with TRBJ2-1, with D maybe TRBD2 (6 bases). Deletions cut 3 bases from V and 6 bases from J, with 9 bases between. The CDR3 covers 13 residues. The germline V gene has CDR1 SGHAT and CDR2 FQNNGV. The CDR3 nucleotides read TGTGCCAGCAGCTTGGGACTGCTCAATGAGCAGTTCTTC. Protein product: CASSLGLLNEQFF.

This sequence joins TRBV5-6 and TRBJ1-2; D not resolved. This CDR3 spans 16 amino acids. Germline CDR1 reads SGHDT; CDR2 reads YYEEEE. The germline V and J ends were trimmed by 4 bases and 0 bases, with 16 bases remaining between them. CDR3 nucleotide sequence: TGTGCCAGCAGCCCATTAGGACTGAGAGCTAACTATGGCTACACCTTC. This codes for CASSPLGLRANYGYTF.

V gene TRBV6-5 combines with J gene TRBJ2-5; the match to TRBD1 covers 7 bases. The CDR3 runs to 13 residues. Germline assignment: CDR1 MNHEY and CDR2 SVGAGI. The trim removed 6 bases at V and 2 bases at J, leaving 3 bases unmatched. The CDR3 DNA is TGTGCCAGCAGACTCAGGGGGCAAGAGACCCAGTACTTC. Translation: CASRLRGQETQYF.

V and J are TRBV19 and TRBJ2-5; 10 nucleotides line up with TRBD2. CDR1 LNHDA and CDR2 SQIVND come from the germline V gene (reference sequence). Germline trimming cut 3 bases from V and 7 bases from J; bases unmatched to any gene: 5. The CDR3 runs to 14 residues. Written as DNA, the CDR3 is TGTGCCAGTAGTATGGTGGCTAGCGGGGGGACCCAGTACTTC. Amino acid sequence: CASSMVASGGTQYF.

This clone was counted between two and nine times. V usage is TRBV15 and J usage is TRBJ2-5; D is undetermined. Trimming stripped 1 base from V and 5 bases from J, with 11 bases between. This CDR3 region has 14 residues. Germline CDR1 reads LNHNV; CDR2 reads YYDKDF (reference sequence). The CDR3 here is CATSRGAAVETQYF. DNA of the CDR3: TGTGCCACCAGCAGAGGGGCAGCTGTGGAGACCCAGTACTTC.

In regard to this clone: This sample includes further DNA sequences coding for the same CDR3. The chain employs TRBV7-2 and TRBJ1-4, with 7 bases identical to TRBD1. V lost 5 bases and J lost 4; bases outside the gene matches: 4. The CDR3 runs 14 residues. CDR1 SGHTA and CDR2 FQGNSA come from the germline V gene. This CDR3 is CASSPRQGNEKLFF. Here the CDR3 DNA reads TGTGCCAGCAGCCCCAGACAGGGTAATGAAAAACTGTTTTTT.

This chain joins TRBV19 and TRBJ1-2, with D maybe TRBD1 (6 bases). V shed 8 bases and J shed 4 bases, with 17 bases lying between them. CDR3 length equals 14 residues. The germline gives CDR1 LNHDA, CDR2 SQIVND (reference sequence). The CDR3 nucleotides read TGTGCCAGTGACCAATGGGGGCAAGGCTATGGCTACACCTTC. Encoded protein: CASDQWGQGYGYTF.

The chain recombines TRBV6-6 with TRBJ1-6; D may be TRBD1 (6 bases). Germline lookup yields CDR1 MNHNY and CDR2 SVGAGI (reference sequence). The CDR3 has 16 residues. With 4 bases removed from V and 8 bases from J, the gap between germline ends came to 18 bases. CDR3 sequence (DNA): TGTGCCAGCAGTTCATTTAGACAGGCGGAAGATTCACCCCTCCACTTT. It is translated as CASSSFRQAEDSPLHF.

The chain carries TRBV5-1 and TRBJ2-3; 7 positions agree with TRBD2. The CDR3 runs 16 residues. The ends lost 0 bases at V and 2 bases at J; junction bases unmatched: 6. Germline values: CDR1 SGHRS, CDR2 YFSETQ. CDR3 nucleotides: TGCGCCAGCAGCTTGGGGTCTAGCGGAGACACAGATACGCAGTATTTT. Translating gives CASSLGSSGDTDTQYF.

CDR3 nucleotide sequence: TGTGCCAGCACTACCGACAGGGCTCAGCCCCAGCATTTT. It translates to CASTTDRAQPQHF. The V and J genes are TRBV12-3 or TRBV12-4 and TRBJ1-5, with 7 bases matching TRBD1. Trimming cost V 7 bases and J 6 bases; bases outside gene matches: 6. The CDR3 has 13 amino acids.

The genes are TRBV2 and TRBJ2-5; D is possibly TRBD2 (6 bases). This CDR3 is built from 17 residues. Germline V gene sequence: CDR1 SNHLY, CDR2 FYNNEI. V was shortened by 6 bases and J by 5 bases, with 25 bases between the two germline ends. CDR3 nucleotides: TGTGCCAGCAGGACCCAACCGGGACTTTATAGAGGGGAGACCCAGTACTTC. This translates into CASRTQPGLYRGETQYF.

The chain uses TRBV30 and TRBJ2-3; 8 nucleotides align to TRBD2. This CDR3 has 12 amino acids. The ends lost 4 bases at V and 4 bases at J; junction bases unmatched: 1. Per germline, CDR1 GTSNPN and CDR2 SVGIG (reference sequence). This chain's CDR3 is CAWNGGADTQYF. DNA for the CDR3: TGTGCCTGGAACGGGGGGGCAGATACGCAGTATTTT. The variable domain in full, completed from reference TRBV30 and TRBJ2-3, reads SQTIHQWPATLVQPVGSPLSLECTVEGTSNPNLYWYRQAAGRGLQLLFYSVGIGQISSEVPQNLSASRPQDRQFILSSKKLLLSDSGFYLCAWNGGADTQYFGPGTRLTVL.

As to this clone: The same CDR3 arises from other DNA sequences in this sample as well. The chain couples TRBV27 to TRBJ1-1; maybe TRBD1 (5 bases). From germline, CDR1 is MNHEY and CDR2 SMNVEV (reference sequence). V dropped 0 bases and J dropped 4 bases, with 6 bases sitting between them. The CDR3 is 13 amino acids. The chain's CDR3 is CASSLSGGTEAFF. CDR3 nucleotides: TGTGCCAGCAGTTTATCGGGGGGCACTGAAGCTTTCTTT.

The CDR3 DNA is TGTGCCAGTACGGTCTCGGCGGGGGCGAACACCGGGGAGCTGTTTTTT. Protein: CASTVSAGANTGELFF. V gene TRBV19 combines with J gene TRBJ2-2, with TRBD2 identical over 7 bases. Germline V gives CDR1 LNHDA, CDR2 SQIVND (reference sequence). CDR3 length: 16 amino acids. Trimming removed 7 bases from V and 0 bases from J; junction bases left unmatched: 8.

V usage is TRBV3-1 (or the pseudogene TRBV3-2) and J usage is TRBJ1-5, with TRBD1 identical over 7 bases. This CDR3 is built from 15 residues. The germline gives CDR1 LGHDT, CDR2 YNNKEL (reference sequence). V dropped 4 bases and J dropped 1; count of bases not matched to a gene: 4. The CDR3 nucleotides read TGTGCCAGCAGCCGGACAGGCGCGAGCAATCAGCCCCAGCATTTT. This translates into CASSRTGASNQPQHF.

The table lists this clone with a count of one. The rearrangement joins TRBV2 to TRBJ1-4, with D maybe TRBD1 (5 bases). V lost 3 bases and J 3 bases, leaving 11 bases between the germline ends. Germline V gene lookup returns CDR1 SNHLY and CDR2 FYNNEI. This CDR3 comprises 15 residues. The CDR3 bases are TGTGCCAGCAGTGAGTTAGGGGCCCCTAATGAAAAACTGTTTTTT. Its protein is CASSELGAPNEKLFF.

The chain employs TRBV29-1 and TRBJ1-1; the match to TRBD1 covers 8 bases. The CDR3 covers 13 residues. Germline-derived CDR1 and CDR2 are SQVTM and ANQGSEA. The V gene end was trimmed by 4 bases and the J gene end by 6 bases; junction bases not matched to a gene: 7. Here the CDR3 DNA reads TGCAGCGTTGGACAGGGGAGTAGAGCTGAAGCTTTCTTT. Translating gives CSVGQGSRAEAFF.

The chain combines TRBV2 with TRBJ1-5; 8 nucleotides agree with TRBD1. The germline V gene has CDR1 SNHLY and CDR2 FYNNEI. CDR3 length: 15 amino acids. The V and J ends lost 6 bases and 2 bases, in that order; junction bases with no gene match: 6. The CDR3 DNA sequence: TGTGCCAGCAGCCGCACAGGGGGAGGCAATCAGCCCCAGCATTTT. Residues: CASSRTGGGNQPQHF. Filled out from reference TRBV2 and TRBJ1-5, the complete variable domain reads EPEVTQTPSHQVTQMGQEVILRCVPISNHLYFYWYRQILGQKVEFLVSFYNNEISEKSEIFDDQFSVERPDGSNFTLKIRSTKLEDSAMYFCASSRTGGGNQPQHFGDGTRLSIL.

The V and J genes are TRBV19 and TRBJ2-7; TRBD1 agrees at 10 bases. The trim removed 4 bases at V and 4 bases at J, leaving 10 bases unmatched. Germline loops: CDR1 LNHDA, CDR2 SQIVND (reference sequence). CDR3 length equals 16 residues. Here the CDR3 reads CASSNPWDRGSYEQYF. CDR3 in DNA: TGTGCCAGTAGTAACCCTTGGGACAGGGGATCGTACGAGCAGTACTTC.